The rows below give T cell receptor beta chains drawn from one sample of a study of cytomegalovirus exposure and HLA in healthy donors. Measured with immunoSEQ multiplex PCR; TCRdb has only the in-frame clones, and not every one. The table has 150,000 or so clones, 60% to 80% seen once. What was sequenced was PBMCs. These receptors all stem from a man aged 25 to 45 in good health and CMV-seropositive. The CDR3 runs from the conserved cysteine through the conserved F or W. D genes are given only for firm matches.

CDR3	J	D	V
CASSPTGGYTDTQYF	TRBJ2-3	TRBD1	TRBV28
CASSLGSGDQETQYF	TRBJ2-5	-	TRBV7-3
CASSPGQKYGYIF	TRBJ1-2	-	TRBV11-3
CASSLEGTGMDTQYF	TRBJ2-3	TRBD1	TRBV5-1
CASSPGTDLNIQYF	TRBJ2-4	TRBD1	TRBV5-1
CASSLVTGADTQYF	TRBJ2-3	TRBD1	TRBV5-4
CASSYSWRGRDEQFF	TRBJ2-1	-	TRBV6-6
CASSLGANSGNTIYF	TRBJ1-3	-	TRBV11-3
CASSFQGSRETQYF	TRBJ2-5	-	TRBV5-8
CASSQEGTGDYEQYF	TRBJ2-7	TRBD1	TRBV4-2
CASSRGPTYEQYF	TRBJ2-7	-	TRBV28
CASSWRASADTQYF	TRBJ2-3	-	TRBV5-1
CASSLESGSFSYEQYF	TRBJ2-7	-	TRBV7-2
CASSPGLAGEETQYF	TRBJ2-5	TRBD2	TRBV7-6
CASSVSRGSETQYF	TRBJ2-5	-	TRBV9
CASSFPDTTEAFF	TRBJ1-1	-	TRBV28
CASSLRDRGLSGELFF	TRBJ2-2	TRBD1	TRBV7-9
CASSPLGVADEQYF	TRBJ2-7	-	TRBV5-1
CASSLGTGFREAFF	TRBJ1-1	-	TRBV27
CASSRDRTSYEQYF	-	TRBD1	TRBV27
CASSPDRDGEKLFF	TRBJ1-4	TRBD1	TRBV5-4
CAISEGEAGGVYEQYF	TRBJ2-7	TRBD2	TRBV10-3
CASSPRQGLKPYNEQFF	TRBJ2-1	-	TRBV7-3
CASSYFGGLNNEQFF	TRBJ2-1	-	TRBV6-5
CASSTGQASGNTIYF	TRBJ1-3	TRBD1	TRBV7-9
CAWSAGGAAKNIQYF	TRBJ2-4	-	TRBV30
CASSPIQVREQFF	TRBJ2-1	-	TRBV28
CASSSRTGNNEQFF	TRBJ2-1	TRBD1	TRBV6-5
CASRAGPSYEQYF	TRBJ2-7	-	TRBV5-5
CASSLAGTGEASGSGDEQFF	TRBJ2-1	-	TRBV5-1
CASSSTVSSYNEQFF	TRBJ2-1	-	TRBV5-1